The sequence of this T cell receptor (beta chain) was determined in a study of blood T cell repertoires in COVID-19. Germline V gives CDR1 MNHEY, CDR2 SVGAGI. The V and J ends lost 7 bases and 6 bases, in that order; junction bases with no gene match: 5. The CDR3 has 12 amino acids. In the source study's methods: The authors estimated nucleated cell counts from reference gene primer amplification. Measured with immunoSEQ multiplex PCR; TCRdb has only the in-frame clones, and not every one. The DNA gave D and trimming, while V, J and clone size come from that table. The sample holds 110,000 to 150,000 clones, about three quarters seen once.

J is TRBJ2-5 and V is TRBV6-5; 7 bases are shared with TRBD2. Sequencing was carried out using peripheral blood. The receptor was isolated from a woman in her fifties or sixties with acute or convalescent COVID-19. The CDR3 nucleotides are TGTGCCAGCATCCCCGGGGGGAAGACCCAGTACTTC. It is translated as CASIPGGKTQYF.